A single TCR beta chain is shown here with its context. The CDR3 is made up of 16 amino acids. The germline V gene encodes CDR1 ENHRY and CDR2 SYGVKD. V gave up 4 bases and J gave up 0 bases, with 13 bases separating them. This sample was taken from a study of blood T cell repertoires in COVID-19. About the study: Sample material is recorded as cDNA or gDNA derived from T cells, B-cell-depleted T cells, or PBMCs.

Original processing methods: From reference gene primer amplification, estimates of nucleated cell counts were derived. The protocol was immunoSEQ multiplex PCR, while the TCRdb copy is restricted to in-frame clones and leaves out a portion. That table gives V, J and clone size, and the DNA gave D and trimming. The sample records over 75,000 clones, approximately 82% being singletons. The sample taken for sequencing was peripheral blood. The V and J genes are TRBV10-3 and TRBJ1-3; TRBD1 is a possible D gene (5 bases). This sequence originates from a woman older than 75 with acute or convalescent COVID-19. This CDR3 reads CAISADGGGSGNTIYF. The CDR3 region has the DNA TGTGCCATCAGTGCCGATGGGGGGGGCTCTGGAAACACCATATATTTT.